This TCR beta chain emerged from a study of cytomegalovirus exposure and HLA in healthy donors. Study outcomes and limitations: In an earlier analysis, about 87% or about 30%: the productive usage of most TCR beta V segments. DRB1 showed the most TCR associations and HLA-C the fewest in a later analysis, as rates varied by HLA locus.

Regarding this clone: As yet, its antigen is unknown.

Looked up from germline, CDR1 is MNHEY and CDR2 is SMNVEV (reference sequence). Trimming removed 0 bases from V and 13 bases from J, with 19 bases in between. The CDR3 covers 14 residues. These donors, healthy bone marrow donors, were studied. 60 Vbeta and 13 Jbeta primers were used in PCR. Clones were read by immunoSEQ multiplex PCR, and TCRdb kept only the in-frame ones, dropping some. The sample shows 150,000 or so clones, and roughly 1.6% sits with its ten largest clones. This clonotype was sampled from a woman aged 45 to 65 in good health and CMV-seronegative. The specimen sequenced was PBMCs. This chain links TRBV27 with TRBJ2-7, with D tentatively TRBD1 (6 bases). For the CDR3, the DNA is TGTGCCAGCAGTTTATCGGTAATCGGGACACCAATATACTTC. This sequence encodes CASSLSVIGTPIYF.